The clone carrying this TCR beta chain was counted between two and nine times. Antigen: not known. Sequencing used cDNA as its template, made by extracting RNA and reverse transcribing it. TCRdb's table, derived via immunoSEQ multiplex PCR, lists solely in-frame clones and lacks some. This sample carries 190,000 or so clones, roughly 53% of them seen once, and the ten largest clones take roughly an eighth. This specimen belongs to a study of CD8+ T cells in alopecia areata. Regarding the study as a whole: Mice gave a clearer picture of TCR sharing than patients did, possibly for HLA-related reasons.

This CDR3 comprises 15 residues. Germline CDR1 and CDR2: LNHNV and YYDKDF (reference sequence). Trimming stripped 0 bases from V and 1 base from J, with 6 bases between. Treatment indicated: oral pan-JAK inhibitor, 5-10 mg twice daily. Sequenced material: CD8+ T cells sorted from blood, taken at week 24, from a patient treated with tofacitinib. The chain employs TRBV15 and TRBJ2-2; D is unclear. The receptor was isolated from a human donor with alopecia areata. The chain's CDR3 is CATSREIGNTGELFF. For the CDR3, the DNA is TGTGCCACCAGCAGAGAGATTGGGAACACCGGGGAGCTGTTTTTT.